A single sample is the source of the 3 T cell receptor beta chains below, sequenced in a study of cytomegalovirus exposure and HLA in healthy donors. The PCR contained 60 Vbeta and 13 Jbeta primers. The method was immunoSEQ multiplex PCR; TCRdb's version includes in-frame clones alone and lacks a portion of them. The sample gives approximately 96,000 clones, approximately 74% of which show up once; roughly 1.8% is in the top ten. Sequencing was done on a sample of PBMCs. The receptors stem from a male donor in good health and CMV-seronegative.

The V gene is TRBV5-6, the J gene TRBJ2-7; the D is unclear. The CDR3 consists of 15 residues. Trimming shortened V by 0 bases and J by 3 bases, and 13 bases separated the two germline ends. Germline V gives CDR1 SGHDT, CDR2 YYEEEE. The CDR3 reads CASSLEASVYYEQYF. CDR3 bases: TGTGCCAGCAGCTTGGAAGCTTCCGTCTACTACGAGCAGTACTTC.

This clone was counted only a few times. The chain joins TRBV19 to TRBJ1-5; D remains unclear. In germline, CDR1 is LNHDA, CDR2 SQIVND (reference sequence). V was pared by 9 bases and J by 4 bases, with 16 bases between. There are 14 residues in the CDR3. The CDR3 is CASESAAFNQPQHF. The DNA for the CDR3 is TGTGCCAGCGAATCAGCGGCTTTTAATCAGCCCCAGCATTTT.

The chain couples TRBV27 to TRBJ2-1; TRBD1 matches 11 bases. With 5 bases clipped from V and 9 bases from J, the junction kept 6 bases outside the gene matches. CDR1 is MNHEY, CDR2 SMNVEV, per germline (reference sequence). The CDR3 contains 14 residues. The CDR3 region is CASSKDRGQSEQFF. The CDR3 DNA sequence: TGTGCCAGCAGTAAGGACAGGGGGCAAAGTGAGCAGTTCTTC.